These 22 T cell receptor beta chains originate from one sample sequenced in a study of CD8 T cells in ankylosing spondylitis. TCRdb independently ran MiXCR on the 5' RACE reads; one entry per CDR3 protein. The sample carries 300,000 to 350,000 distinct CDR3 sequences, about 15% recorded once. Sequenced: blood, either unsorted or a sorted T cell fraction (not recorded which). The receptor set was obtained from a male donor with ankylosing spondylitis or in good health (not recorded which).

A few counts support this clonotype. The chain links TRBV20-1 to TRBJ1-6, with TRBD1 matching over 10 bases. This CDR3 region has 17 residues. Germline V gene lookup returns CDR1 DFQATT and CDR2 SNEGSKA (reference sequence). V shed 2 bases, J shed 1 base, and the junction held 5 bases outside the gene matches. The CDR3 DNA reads TGCAGTGCTAGACGTCCGGGACAGGGGTCCTATAATTCACCCCTCCACTTT. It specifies CSARRPGQGSYNSPLHF.

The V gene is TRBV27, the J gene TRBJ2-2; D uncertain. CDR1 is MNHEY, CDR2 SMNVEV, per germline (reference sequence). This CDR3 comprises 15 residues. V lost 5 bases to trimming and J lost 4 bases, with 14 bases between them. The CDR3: CASSQRRTFTGELFF. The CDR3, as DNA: TGTGCCAGCAGTCAAAGAAGAACTTTCACCGGGGAGCTGTTTTTT.

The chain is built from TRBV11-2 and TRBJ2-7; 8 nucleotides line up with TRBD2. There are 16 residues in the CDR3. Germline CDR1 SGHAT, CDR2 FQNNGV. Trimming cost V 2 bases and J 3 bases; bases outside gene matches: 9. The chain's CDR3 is CASSLMGLTSGYEQYF. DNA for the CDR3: TGTGCCAGCAGCTTAATGGGTCTAACTAGCGGCTACGAGCAGTACTTC. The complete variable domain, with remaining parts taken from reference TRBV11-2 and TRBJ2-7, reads EAGVAQSPRYKIIEKRQSVAFWCNPISGHATLYWYQQILGQGPKLLIQFQNNGVVDDSQLPKDRFSAERLKGVDSTLKIQPAKLEDSAVYLCASSLMGLTSGYEQYFGPGTRLTVT.

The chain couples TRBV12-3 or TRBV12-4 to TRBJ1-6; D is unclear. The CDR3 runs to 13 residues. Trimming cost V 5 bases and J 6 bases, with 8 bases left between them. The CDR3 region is CASSLGSNSPLHF. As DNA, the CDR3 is TGTGCCAGCAGTCTCGGAAGTAATTCACCCCTCCACTTT.

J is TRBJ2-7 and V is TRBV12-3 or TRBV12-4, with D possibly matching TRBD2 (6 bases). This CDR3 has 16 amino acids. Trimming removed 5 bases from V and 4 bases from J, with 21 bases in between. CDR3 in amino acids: CASSLGLPRTLYEQYF. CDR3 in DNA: TGTGCCAGCAGTCTGGGACTTCCCAGAACTTTATACGAGCAGTACTTC.

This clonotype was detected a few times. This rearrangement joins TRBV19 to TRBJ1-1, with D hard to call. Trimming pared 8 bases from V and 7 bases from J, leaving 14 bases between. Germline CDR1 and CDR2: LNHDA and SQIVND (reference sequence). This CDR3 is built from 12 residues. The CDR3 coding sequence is TGTGCCAGTCCAAACAACCGGGGTGAAGCTTTCTTT. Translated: CASPNNRGEAFF.

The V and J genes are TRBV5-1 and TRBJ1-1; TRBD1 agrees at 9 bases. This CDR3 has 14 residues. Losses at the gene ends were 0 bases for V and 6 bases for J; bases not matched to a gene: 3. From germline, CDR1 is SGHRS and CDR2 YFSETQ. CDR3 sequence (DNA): TGCGCCAGCAGCTTGGTGGGACAGGGAGCTGAAGCTTTCTTT. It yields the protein CASSLVGQGAEAFF.

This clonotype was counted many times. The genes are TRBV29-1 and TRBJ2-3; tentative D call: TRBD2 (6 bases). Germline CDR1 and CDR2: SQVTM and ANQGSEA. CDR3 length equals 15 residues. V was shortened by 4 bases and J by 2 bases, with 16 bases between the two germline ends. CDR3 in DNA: TGCAGCGTTGGACGGGAGAAGGGTATCACAGATACGCAGTATTTT. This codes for CSVGREKGITDTQYF.

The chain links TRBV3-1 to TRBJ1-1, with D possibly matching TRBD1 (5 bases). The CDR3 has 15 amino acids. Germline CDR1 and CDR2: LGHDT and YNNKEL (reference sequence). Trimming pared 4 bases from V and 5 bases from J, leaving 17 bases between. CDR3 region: CASSLPHPEGTEAFF. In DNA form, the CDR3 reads TGTGCCAGCAGCCTCCCTCACCCGGAGGGGACTGAAGCTTTCTTT.

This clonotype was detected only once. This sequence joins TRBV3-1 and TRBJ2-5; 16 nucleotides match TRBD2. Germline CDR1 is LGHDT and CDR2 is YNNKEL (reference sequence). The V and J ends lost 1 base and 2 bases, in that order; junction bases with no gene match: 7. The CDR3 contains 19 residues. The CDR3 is CASSQASGTSGGAQETQYF. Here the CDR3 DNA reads TGTGCCAGCAGCCAAGCCTCCGGGACTAGCGGGGGGGCGCAAGAGACCCAGTACTTC.

As DNA, the CDR3 is TGCGCCAGCAGCCAAGATAGGACGGGGCTCCAGTACTTC. It yields the protein CASSQDRTGLQYF. The chain uses TRBV4-1 and TRBJ2-5; D is perhaps TRBD1 or TRBD2 (5 bases each). Germline assignment: CDR1 MGHRA and CDR2 YSYEKL. This CDR3 spans 13 amino acids. V shed 0 bases and J shed 10 bases, with 12 bases lying between them.

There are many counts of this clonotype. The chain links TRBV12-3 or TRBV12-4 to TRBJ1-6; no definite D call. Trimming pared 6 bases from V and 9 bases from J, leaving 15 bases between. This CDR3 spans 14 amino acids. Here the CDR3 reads CASSSEPKGSPLHF. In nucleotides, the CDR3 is TGTGCCAGCAGCTCTGAACCCAAGGGTTCACCCCTCCACTTT.

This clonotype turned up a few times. The CDR3 sequence: CASSSRTSPSLDTQYF. The CDR3 DNA reads TGTGCCAGCAGCTCACGGACTAGCCCCTCCTTGGATACGCAGTATTTT. The rearrangement links TRBV11-3 to TRBJ2-3; 8 positions agree with TRBD2. Germline V gene lookup returns CDR1 SGHNT and CDR2 YENEEA. This CDR3 is 16 amino acids long. After removal of 4 bases from V and 6 bases from J, the junction contained 12 bases not matched to a gene.

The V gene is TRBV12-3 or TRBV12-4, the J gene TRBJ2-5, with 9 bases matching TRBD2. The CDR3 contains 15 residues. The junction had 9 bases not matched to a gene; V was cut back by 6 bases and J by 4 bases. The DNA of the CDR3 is TGTGCCAGCAGCTGGGCGGGGGGGTCAGGAGAGACCCAGTACTTC. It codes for CASSWAGGSGETQYF.

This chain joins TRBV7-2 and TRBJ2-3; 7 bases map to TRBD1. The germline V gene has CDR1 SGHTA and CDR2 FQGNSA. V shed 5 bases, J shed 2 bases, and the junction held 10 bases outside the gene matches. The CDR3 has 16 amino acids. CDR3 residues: CASSRRDRASTDTQYF. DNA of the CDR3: TGTGCCAGCAGCCGCCGTGACAGGGCCTCCACAGATACGCAGTATTTT.

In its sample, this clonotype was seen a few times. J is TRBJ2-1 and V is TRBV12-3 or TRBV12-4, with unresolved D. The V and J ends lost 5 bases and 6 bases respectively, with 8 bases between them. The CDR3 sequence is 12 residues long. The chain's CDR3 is CASSMNANEQFF. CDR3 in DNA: TGTGCCAGCAGTATGAACGCCAATGAGCAGTTCTTC.

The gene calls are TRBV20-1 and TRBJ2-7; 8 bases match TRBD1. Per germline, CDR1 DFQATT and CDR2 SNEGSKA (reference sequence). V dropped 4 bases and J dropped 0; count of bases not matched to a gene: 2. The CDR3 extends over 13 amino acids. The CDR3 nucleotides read TGCAGTGCTATTACAGGGGGCTCCTACGAGCAGTACTTC. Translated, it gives CSAITGGSYEQYF.

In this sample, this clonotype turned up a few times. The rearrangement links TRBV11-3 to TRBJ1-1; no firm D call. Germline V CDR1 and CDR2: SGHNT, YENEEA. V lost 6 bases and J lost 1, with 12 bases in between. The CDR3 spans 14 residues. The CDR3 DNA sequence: TGTGCCAGCAGGACCCAGGCCGAGAACACTGAAGCTTTCTTT. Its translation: CASRTQAENTEAFF.

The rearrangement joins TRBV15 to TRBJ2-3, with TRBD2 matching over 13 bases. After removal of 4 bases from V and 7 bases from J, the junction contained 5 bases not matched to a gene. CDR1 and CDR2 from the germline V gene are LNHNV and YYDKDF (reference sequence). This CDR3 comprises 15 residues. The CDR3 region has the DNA TGTGCCACCAGCACCCGACTAGCGGGAGGCAATACGCAGTATTTT. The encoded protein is CATSTRLAGGNTQYF.

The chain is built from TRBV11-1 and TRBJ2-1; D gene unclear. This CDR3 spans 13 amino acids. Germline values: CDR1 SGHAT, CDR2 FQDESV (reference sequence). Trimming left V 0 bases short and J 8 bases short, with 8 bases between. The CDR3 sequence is CASSLASRDEQFF. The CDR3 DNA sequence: TGTGCCAGCAGCTTAGCAAGTAGGGATGAGCAGTTCTTC.

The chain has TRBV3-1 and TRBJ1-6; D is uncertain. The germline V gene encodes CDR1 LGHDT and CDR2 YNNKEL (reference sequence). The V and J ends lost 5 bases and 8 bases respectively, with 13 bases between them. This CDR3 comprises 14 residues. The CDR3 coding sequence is TGTGCCAGCAGCAGGGCCGGGAAGGATTCACCCCTCCACTTT. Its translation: CASSRAGKDSPLHF.

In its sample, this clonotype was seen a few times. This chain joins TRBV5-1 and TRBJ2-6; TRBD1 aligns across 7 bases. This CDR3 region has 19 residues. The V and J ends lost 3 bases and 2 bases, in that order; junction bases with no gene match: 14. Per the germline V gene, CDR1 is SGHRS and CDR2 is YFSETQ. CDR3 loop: CASSSTITGERPGANVLTF. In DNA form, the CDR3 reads TGCGCCAGCAGCTCCACCATCACAGGGGAACGGCCTGGGGCCAACGTCCTGACTTTC.